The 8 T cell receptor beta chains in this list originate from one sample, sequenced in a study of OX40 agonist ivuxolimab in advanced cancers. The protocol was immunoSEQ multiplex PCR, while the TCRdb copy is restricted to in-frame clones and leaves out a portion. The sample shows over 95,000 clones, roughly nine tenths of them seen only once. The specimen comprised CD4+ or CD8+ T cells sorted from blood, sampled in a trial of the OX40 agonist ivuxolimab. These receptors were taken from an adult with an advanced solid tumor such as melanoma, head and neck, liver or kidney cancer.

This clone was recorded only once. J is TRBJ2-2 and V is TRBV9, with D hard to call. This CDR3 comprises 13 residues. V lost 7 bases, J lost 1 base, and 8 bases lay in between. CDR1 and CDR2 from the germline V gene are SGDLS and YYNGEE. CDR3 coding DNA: TGTGCCAGCTCCCCATGGAACACCGGGGAGCTGTTTTTT. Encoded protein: CASSPWNTGELFF.

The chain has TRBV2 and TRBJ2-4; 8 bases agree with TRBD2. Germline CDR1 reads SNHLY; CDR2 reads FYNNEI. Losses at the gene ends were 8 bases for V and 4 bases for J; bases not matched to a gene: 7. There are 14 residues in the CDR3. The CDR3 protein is CASGAGVGKNIQYF. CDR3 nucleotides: TGTGCCAGCGGAGCGGGAGTTGGGAAAAACATTCAGTACTTC.

The CDR3 region has the DNA TGTGCCAGCAGTTTATGGGGGGGACAGAACACCGGGGAGCTGTTTTTT. This gives the protein CASSLWGGQNTGELFF. The J gene is TRBJ2-2, the V gene TRBV28; D tentatively fits TRBD1 or TRBD2 (6 bases each). The germline CDR1 and CDR2 sequences are MDHEN and SYDVKM. The CDR3 extends over 16 amino acids. The V end was cut by 0 bases, the J end by 1 base, with 9 bases between.

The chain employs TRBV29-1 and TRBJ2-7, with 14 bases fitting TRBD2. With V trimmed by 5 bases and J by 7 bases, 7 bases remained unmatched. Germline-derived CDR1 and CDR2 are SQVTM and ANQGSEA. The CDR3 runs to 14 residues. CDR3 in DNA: TGCAGCGTTACCGGACTAGCGGGAGGTTGGGAGCAGTACTTC. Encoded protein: CSVTGLAGGWEQYF.

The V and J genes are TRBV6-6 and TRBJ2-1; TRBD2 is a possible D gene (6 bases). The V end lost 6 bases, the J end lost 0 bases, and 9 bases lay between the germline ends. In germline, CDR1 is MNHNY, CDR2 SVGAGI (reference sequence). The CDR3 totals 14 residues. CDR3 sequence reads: CASRTTSSYNEQFF. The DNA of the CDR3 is TGTGCCAGCAGAACGACTAGCTCCTACAATGAGCAGTTCTTC.

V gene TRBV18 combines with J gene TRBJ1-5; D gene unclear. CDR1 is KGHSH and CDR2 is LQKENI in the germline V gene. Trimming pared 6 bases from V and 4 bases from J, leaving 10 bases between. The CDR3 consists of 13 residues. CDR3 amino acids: CASSSLENQPQHF. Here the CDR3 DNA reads TGTGCCAGCTCGTCCCTCGAGAATCAGCCCCAGCATTTT.

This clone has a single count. The CDR3 DNA follows: TGTGCCAGCAGTTTACCCGGACAGGGGATTTACGAGCAGTACTTC. This encodes CASSLPGQGIYEQYF. This chain uses TRBV28 with TRBJ2-7; 9 positions match TRBD1. V lost 2 bases to trimming and J lost 4 bases; unmatched junction nucleotides: 6. The CDR3 runs 15 residues. Germline CDR1 and CDR2: MDHEN and SYDVKM.

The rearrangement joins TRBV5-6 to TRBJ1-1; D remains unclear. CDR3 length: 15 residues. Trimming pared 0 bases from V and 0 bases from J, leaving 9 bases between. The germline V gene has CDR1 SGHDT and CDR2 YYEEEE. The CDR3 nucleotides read TGTGCCAGCAGCTTGGTCGGGGAAATGAACACTGAAGCTTTCTTT. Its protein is CASSLVGEMNTEAFF. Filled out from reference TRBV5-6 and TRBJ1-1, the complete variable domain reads DAGVTQSPTHLIKTRGQQVTLRCSPKSGHDTVSWYQQALGQGPQFIFQYYEEEERQRGNFPDRFSGHQFPNYSSELNVNALLLGDSALYLCASSLVGEMNTEAFFGQGTRLTVV.